These T cell receptor beta chains were read from a single sample in a study of cytomegalovirus exposure and HLA in healthy donors. The table came from immunoSEQ multiplex PCR; TCRdb's copy has only in-frame clones and leaves some out. The top ten clones hold under 3% of a sample with 55,000 to 70,000 clones, about 93% of them seen once. The sequencing sample was made of PBMCs. The receptors here all came from a man younger than 30 in good health and CMV-seronegative. Each CDR3 is given with its conserved first and last residue. Fields, in order: CDR3 protein, CDR3 DNA, clone size, D gene, V gene, J gene. The D gene is left open where the match is weak. Some rows have no size entry. The others give once, few or many, or a class for an expanded clone.

CDR3: CASSLTANNEQFF
DNA: TGTGCCAGCAGCTTAACTGCAAACAATGAGCAGTTCTTC
size: -
D: -
V: TRBV11-3
J: TRBJ2-1

CDR3: CASSPSQIYGYTF
DNA: TGTGCCAGCAGTCCCTCTCAGATCTATGGCTACACCTTC
size: -
D: -
V: TRBV28
J: TRBJ1-2

CDR3: CSVEDWTSGRAREQFF
DNA: TGCAGCGTTGAAGATTGGACTAGCGGGAGGGCCCGGGAGCAGTTCTTC
size: -
D: TRBD2
V: TRBV29-1
J: TRBJ2-1

CDR3: CASSQEVTGFSYEQYF
DNA: TGTGCCAGCAGCCAAGAAGTAACAGGTTTTTCCTACGAGCAGTACTTC
size: -
D: -
V: TRBV14
J: TRBJ2-7

CDR3: CASSLDSWIEGNQPQHF
DNA: TGTGCCAGCAGCTTAGATAGTTGGATTGAGGGCAATCAGCCCCAGCATTTT
size: -
D: -
V: TRBV7-8
J: TRBJ1-5

CDR3: CASSYEARGGYGYTF
DNA: TGTGCCAGCAGTTACGAGGCGAGGGGAGGCTATGGCTACACCTTC
size: -
D: -
V: TRBV6-5
J: TRBJ1-2

CDR3: CASSYRASASTDTQYF
DNA: TGTGCCAGCAGTTACCGAGCATCCGCTAGCACAGATACGCAGTATTTT
size: -
D: -
V: TRBV6-6
J: TRBJ2-3

CDR3: CASSQGFLTSQETQYF
DNA: TGCGCCAGCAGCCAAGGCTTCCTCACTAGTCAAGAGACCCAGTACTTC
size: -
D: -
V: TRBV4-3
J: TRBJ2-5

CDR3: CASSQGNLAGVYEQFF
DNA: TGCGCCAGCAGCCAAGGAAACCTAGCGGGAGTGTATGAGCAGTTCTTC
size: -
D: TRBD2
V: TRBV4-1
J: TRBJ2-1

CDR3: CASSFSSPYNEQFF
DNA: TGTGCCAGCAGCTTTTCTAGTCCCTACAATGAGCAGTTCTTC
size: -
D: -
V: TRBV5-4
J: TRBJ2-1

CDR3: CASSYVPGQGTSSPFF
DNA: TGTGCCAGCAGCTATGTGCCGGGACAGGGGACCTCTAGTCCTTTCTTT
size: -
D: TRBD1
V: TRBV28
J: TRBJ1-1

CDR3: CASSPRSSYEQYF
DNA: TGTGCCAGCAGTCCCAGAAGCTCCTACGAGCAGTACTTC
size: -
D: -
V: TRBV7-2
J: TRBJ2-7

CDR3: CASSQDRWGGTEAFF
DNA: TGCGCCAGCAGCCAAGATAGGTGGGGAGGCACTGAAGCTTTCTTT
size: -
D: -
V: TRBV4-3
J: TRBJ1-1

CDR3: CASSGLAGVSSTDTQYF
DNA: TGCGCCAGCTCAGGACTAGCGGGAGTCTCTAGCACAGATACGCAGTATTTT
size: -
D: TRBD2
V: TRBV5-1
J: TRBJ2-3

CDR3: CASSPPGETQYF
DNA: TGTGCCAGCAGCCCGCCGGGAGAGACCCAGTACTTC
size: -
D: -
V: TRBV7-2
J: TRBJ2-5

CDR3: CAISTGGSGNTIYF
DNA: TGTGCCATCAGCACAGGGGGCTCAGGAAACACCATATATTTT
size: -
D: TRBD1
V: TRBV10-3
J: TRBJ1-3

CDR3: CAISDSSGANVLTF
DNA: TGTGCCATCAGTGATAGCTCTGGGGCCAACGTCCTGACTTTC
size: -
D: -
V: TRBV10-3
J: TRBJ2-6

CDR3: CASSLEPRRGEQFF
DNA: TGTGCCAGCAGCTTAGAACCCAGGAGGGGTGAGCAGTTCTTC
size: few
D: -
V: TRBV11-2
J: TRBJ2-1

CDR3: CASSPDGWETEAFF
DNA: TGTGCCAGCAGCCCGGACGGATGGGAGACTGAAGCTTTCTTT
size: -
D: -
V: TRBV7-9
J: TRBJ1-1

CDR3: CASSTGQFNSGANVLTF
DNA: TGTGCCAGTAGTACGGGACAGTTTAACTCTGGGGCCAACGTCCTGACTTTC
size: -
D: TRBD1
V: TRBV19
J: TRBJ2-6

CDR3: CASSESPVGWNEQFF
DNA: TGTGCCAGCAGTGAATCCCCCGTCGGGTGGAATGAGCAGTTCTTC
size: -
D: -
V: TRBV6-1
J: TRBJ2-1

CDR3: CASTYRGLGTEAFF
DNA: TGTGCCAGCACTTACAGGGGGTTGGGCACTGAAGCTTTCTTT
size: -
D: TRBD1
V: TRBV28
J: TRBJ1-1

CDR3: CAIMRGTSEYNEQFF
DNA: TGTGCCATCATGAGGGGGACTAGCGAGTACAATGAGCAGTTCTTC
size: once
D: TRBD2
V: TRBV10-3
J: TRBJ2-1

CDR3: CASSPRTGSYTEAFF
DNA: TGTGCCAGCAGCCCACGGACGGGGTCGTACACTGAAGCTTTCTTT
size: -
D: -
V: TRBV27
J: TRBJ1-1

CDR3: CASSWGTGRTNTEAFF
DNA: TGTGCCAGCAGCTGGGGGACAGGGAGGACCAACACTGAAGCTTTCTTT
size: -
D: TRBD1
V: TRBV5-4
J: TRBJ1-1

CDR3: CASSFGSLGNEQFF
DNA: TGTGCCAGCAGTTTCGGGAGCTTAGGCAATGAGCAGTTCTTC
size: -
D: -
V: TRBV27
J: TRBJ2-1

CDR3: CASSEPRGGLGNTIYF
DNA: TGTGCCAGCAGTGAACCCCGAGGGGGCTTGGGAAACACCATATATTTT
size: -
D: TRBD1
V: TRBV6-1
J: TRBJ1-3

CDR3: CASSARQGAIATEAFF
DNA: TGTGCCAGCAGTGCCCGACAGGGGGCCATTGCTACTGAAGCTTTCTTT
size: -
D: TRBD1
V: TRBV6-1
J: TRBJ1-1